These 12 T cell receptor beta chains were all obtained from the same sample, sequenced in a study of T cell clones after liver transplantation. Only in-frame clones appear in the TCRdb table, and some are missing; sequencing was by immunoSEQ multiplex PCR. The table shows about 78,000 clones, with under 90% occurring only once. Sequencing used CD4+ T cells from blood, obtained before liver transplant. The receptors stem from a human donor who received a liver transplant.

The chain couples TRBV15 to TRBJ2-1; D is perhaps TRBD2 (6 bases). Trimming removed 5 bases at V and 2 bases at J, with 19 bases between. Germline V lookup: CDR1 LNHNV, CDR2 YYDKDF (reference sequence). The CDR3 is 17 amino acids. The CDR3 loop reads CATSASPGLDPYNEQFF. The CDR3 DNA is TGTGCCACCAGCGCATCCCCGGGACTCGATCCCTACAATGAGCAGTTCTTC.

This chain uses TRBV7-2 with TRBJ2-2; D call uncertain. This CDR3 has 13 residues. Trimming stripped 3 bases from V and 5 bases from J, with 7 bases between. Per the germline V gene, CDR1 is SGHTA and CDR2 is FQGNSA. DNA for the CDR3: TGTGCCAGCAGCTTGAGTTTGACCGGGGAGCTGTTTTTT. Its protein product is CASSLSLTGELFF. Combining the CDR3 with reference TRBV7-2 and TRBJ2-2 gives the whole variable domain GAGVSQSPSNKVTEKGKDVELRCDPISGHTALYWYRQSLGQGLEFLIYFQGNSAPDKSGLPSDRFSAERTGGSVSTLTIQRTQQEDSAVYLCASSLSLTGELFFGEGSRLTVL.

The DNA for the CDR3 is TGCGCCAGCAGCCATAAGACAGGGGGCGGAATCTCCGAAACTCTGCGTAGGGGCTACACCTTC. Its translation is CASSHKTGGGISETLRRGYTF. This sequence joins TRBV4-3 and TRBJ1-2; TRBD1 matches 10 bases. The CDR3 has 21 amino acids. Germline V CDR1 and CDR2: LGHNA, YSLEER. With V trimmed by 3 bases and J by 8 bases, 27 bases remained unmatched.

The genes are TRBV19 and TRBJ2-4; 7 nucleotides align to TRBD1. Germline CDR1 is LNHDA and CDR2 is SQIVND (reference sequence). Germline trimming cut 6 bases from V and 0 bases from J; bases unmatched to any gene: 5. CDR3 length: 15 amino acids. The CDR3 is CASSVYRGAKNIQYF. CDR3 nucleotides: TGTGCCAGTAGCGTTTACAGGGGAGCCAAAAACATTCAGTACTTC.

This chain connects TRBV2 to TRBJ2-3; D could derive from TRBD1 or TRBD2 (5 bases each). The CDR3 loop spans 14 amino acids. The V and J ends lost 6 bases and 2 bases respectively, with 12 bases between them. Germline V lookup: CDR1 SNHLY, CDR2 FYNNEI. The CDR3 nucleotides are TGTGCCAGCAGCGGAACGGGACCCACAGATACGCAGTATTTT. It codes for CASSGTGPTDTQYF.

The J gene is TRBJ1-1, the V gene TRBV18; tentative D call: TRBD1 (6 bases). The germline V and J ends were trimmed by 6 bases and 1 base, with 9 bases remaining between them. Germline V gives CDR1 KGHSH, CDR2 LQKENI. The CDR3 contains 13 residues. In nucleotides, the CDR3 is TGTGCCAGCTCGGAAGGGGGGAACACTGAAGCTTTCTTT. This encodes CASSEGGNTEAFF.

The rearrangement uses TRBV19 and TRBJ1-4, with 7 bases fitting TRBD1. The CDR3 contains 13 residues. CDR1 is LNHDA and CDR2 is SQIVND in the germline V gene (reference sequence). Trimming took 7 bases from V and 5 from J; bases not matched to a gene: 4. This chain's CDR3 is CASNQQGNEKLFF. CDR3 bases: TGTGCCAGTAATCAACAGGGGAATGAAAAACTGTTTTTT.

V is TRBV5-1 and J is TRBJ2-1; 7 positions match TRBD1. The germline V gene encodes CDR1 SGHRS and CDR2 YFSETQ. The V and J ends lost 3 bases and 0 bases, in that order; junction bases with no gene match: 6. The CDR3 is 16 amino acids. CDR3 coding DNA: TGCGCCAGCAGCTCACAGGGGACCTTCTCCTACAATGAGCAGTTCTTC. This sequence encodes CASSSQGTFSYNEQFF. Variable domain in full (rest from reference TRBV5-1 and TRBJ2-1): KAGVTQTPRYLIKTRGQQVTLSCSPISGHRSVSWYQQTPGQGLQFLFEYFSETQRNKGNFPGRFSGRQFSNSRSEMNVSTLELGDSALYLCASSSQGTFSYNEQFFGPGTRLTVL.

The chain couples TRBV28 to TRBJ2-2; the D gene is possibly TRBD2 (7 bases). The germline CDR1 and CDR2 sequences are MDHEN and SYDVKM. The CDR3 sequence is 12 residues long. V shed 6 bases and J shed 9 bases, with 11 bases lying between them. CDR3 nucleotides: TGTGCCAGCAGGGGAGGGGGATGGGAGCTGTTTTTT. Translated: CASRGGGWELFF.

This sequence joins TRBV28 and TRBJ1-1, with D maybe TRBD1 (6 bases). V shed 5 bases and J shed 4 bases, with 17 bases lying between them. The CDR3 is made up of 15 amino acids. Germline V CDR1 and CDR2: MDHEN, SYDVKM. The CDR3 region is CASSPPGHLGTEAFF. The CDR3, as DNA: TGTGCCAGCAGTCCGCCGGGACACCTGGGCACTGAAGCTTTCTTT.

The chain combines TRBV2 with TRBJ2-3, with D hard to call. The CDR3 has 14 amino acids. The germline V and J ends were trimmed by 10 bases and 0 bases, with 14 bases remaining between them. Looked up from germline, CDR1 is SNHLY and CDR2 is FYNNEI. Here the CDR3 DNA reads TGTGCCACCCAGCAATGGTTGAGCACAGATACGCAGTATTTT. The encoded protein is CATQQWLSTDTQYF.

This chain links TRBV2 with TRBJ2-7, with TRBD2 matching 12 bases. This CDR3 is built from 14 residues. Germline loops: CDR1 SNHLY, CDR2 FYNNEI. V trimming: 6 bases; J trimming: 3 bases; junction bases outside the gene matches: 3. The CDR3: CASRGLAGFYEQYF. The DNA for the CDR3 is TGTGCCAGCAGGGGACTAGCGGGCTTCTACGAGCAGTACTTC. Based on the CDR3 plus reference TRBV2 and TRBJ2-7, the full variable domain is EPEVTQTPSHQVTQMGQEVILRCVPISNHLYFYWYRQILGQKVEFLVSFYNNEISEKSEIFDDQFSVERPDGSNFTLKIRSTKLEDSAMYFCASRGLAGFYEQYFGPGTRLTVT.